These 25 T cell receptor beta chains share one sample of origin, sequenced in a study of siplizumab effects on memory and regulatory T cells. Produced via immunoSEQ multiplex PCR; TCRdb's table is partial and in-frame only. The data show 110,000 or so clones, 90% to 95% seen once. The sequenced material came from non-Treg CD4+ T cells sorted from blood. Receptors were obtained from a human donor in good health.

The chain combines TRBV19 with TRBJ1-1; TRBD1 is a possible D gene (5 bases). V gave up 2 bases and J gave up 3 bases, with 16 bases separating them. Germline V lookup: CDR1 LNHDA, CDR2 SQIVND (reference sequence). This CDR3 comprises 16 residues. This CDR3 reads CASSIHAGVADTEAFF. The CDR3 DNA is TGTGCCAGTAGTATACATGCGGGGGTGGCGGACACTGAAGCTTTCTTT.

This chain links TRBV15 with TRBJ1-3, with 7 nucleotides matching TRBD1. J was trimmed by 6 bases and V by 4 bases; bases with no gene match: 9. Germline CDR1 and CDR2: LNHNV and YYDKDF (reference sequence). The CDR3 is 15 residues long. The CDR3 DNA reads TGTGCCACCAGCATCCTAGGACAGGCCCCAAACACCATATATTTT. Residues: CATSILGQAPNTIYF.

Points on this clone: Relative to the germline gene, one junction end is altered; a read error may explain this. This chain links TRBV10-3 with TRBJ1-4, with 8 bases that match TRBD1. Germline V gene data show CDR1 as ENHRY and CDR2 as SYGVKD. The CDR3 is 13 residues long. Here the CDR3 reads CAIGQGAKEKLFF. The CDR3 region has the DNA TGTGCCATCGGGCAGGGGGCTAAGGAAAAACTGTTTTTT.

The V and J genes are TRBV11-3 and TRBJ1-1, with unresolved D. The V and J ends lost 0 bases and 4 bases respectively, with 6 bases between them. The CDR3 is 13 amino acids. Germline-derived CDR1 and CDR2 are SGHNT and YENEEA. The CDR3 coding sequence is TGTGCCAGCAGCTTAGAAGAGAGCACTGAAGCTTTCTTT. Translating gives CASSLEESTEAFF.

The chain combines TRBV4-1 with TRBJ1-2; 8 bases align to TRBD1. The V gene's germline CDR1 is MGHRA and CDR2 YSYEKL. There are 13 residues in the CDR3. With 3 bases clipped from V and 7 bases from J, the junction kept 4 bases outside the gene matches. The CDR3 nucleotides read TGCGCCAGCAGCCAGGAGACAGGGGTTGGCTACACCTTC. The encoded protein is CASSQETGVGYTF.

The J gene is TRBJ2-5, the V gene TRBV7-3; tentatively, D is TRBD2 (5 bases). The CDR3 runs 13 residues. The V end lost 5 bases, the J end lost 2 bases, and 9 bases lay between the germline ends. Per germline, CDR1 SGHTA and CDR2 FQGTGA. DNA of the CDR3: TGTGCCAGCAGCCCCGGACTTCAAGAGACCCAGTACTTC. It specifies CASSPGLQETQYF.

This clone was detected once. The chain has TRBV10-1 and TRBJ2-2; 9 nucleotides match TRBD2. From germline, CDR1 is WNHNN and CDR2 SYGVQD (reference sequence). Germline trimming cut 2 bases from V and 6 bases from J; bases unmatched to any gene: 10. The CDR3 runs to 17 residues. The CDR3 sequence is CASSEGSQRGESGELFF. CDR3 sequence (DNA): TGCGCCAGCAGTGAGGGCTCCCAGCGGGGGGAGTCCGGGGAGCTGTTTTTT.

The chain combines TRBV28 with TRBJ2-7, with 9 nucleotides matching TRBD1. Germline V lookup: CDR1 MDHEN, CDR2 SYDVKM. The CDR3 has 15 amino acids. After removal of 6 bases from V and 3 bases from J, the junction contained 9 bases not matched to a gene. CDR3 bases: TGTGCCAGCAGCCGAGGGGACAGGGCCTACTACGAGCAGTACTTC. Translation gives CASSRGDRAYYEQYF. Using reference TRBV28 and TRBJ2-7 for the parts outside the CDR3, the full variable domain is DVKVTQSSRYLVKRTGEKVFLECVQDMDHENMFWYRQDPGLGLRLIYFSYDVKMKEKGDIPEGYSVSREKKERFSLILESASTNQTSMYLCASSRGDRAYYEQYFGPGTRLTVT.

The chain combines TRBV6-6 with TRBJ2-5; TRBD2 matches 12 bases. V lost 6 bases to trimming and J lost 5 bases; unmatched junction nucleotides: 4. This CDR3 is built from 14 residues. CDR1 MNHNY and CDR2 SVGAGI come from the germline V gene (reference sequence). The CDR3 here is CASSRLAGVETQYF. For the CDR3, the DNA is TGTGCCAGCAGCCGACTAGCGGGGGTGGAGACCCAGTACTTC.

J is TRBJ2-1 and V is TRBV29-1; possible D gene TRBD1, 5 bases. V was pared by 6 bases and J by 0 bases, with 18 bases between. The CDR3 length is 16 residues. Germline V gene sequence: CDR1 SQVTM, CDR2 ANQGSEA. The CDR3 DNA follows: TGCAGCGTGAATAGAGTTGGGGCCTCCTCCTACAATGAGCAGTTCTTC. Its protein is CSVNRVGASSYNEQFF.

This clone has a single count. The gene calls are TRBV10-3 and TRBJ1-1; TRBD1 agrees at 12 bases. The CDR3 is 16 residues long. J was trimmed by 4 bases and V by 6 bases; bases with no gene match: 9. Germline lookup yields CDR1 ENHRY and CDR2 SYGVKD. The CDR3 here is CAIRDGDRGRFTEAFF. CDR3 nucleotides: TGTGCCATCAGGGATGGGGACAGGGGGCGTTTCACTGAAGCTTTCTTT.

The CDR3 coding sequence is TGCACCAGCAGCCATCCCCGGAGGAGGACCGGGGAGCTGTTTTTT. Its translation: CTSSHPRRRTGELFF. This chain links TRBV1 with TRBJ2-2; the D segment call TRBD2 is taken from the table without a DNA check. TRBV1 is listed as a pseudogene. The CDR3 spans 15 residues.

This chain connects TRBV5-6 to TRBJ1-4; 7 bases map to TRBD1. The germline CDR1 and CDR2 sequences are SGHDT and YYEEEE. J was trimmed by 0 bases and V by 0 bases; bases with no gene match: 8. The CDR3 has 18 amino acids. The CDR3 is CASSLARDRVATNEKLFF. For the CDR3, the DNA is TGTGCCAGCAGCTTGGCCAGAGACAGGGTTGCAACTAATGAAAAACTGTTTTTT.

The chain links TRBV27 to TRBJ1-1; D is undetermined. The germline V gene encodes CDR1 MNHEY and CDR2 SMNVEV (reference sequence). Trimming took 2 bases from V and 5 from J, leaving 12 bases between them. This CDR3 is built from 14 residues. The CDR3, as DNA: TGTGCCAGCAGTTTAAGAGGGATCCGGACTGAAGCTTTCTTT. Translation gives CASSLRGIRTEAFF.

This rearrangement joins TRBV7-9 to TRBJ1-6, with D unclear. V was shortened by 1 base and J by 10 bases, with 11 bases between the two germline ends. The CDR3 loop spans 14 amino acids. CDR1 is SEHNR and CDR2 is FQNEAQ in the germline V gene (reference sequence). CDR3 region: CASSLVSTGSPLHF. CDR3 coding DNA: TGTGCCAGCAGCTTAGTGTCAACCGGATCACCCCTCCACTTT.

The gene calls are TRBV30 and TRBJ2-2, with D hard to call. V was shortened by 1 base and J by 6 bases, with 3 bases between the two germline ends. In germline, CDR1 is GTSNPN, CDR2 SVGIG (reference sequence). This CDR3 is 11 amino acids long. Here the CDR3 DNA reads TGTGCCTGGAGTGAGGCCGGGGAGCTGTTTTTT. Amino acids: CAWSEAGELFF.

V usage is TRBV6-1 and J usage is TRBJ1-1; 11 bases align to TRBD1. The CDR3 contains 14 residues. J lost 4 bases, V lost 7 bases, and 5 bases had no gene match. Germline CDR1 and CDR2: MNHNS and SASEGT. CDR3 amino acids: CASIRTGGVTEAFF. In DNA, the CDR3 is TGTGCCAGCATAAGGACAGGGGGCGTCACTGAAGCTTTCTTT.

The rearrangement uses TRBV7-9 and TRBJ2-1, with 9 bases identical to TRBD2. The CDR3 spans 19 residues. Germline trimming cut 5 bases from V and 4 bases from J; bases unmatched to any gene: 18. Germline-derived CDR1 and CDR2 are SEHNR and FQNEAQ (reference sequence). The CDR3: CASSHTGTSSPGGYNEQFF. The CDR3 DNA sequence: TGTGCCAGCAGCCATACCGGGACTAGCTCACCCGGCGGGTACAATGAGCAGTTCTTC.

The chain's CDR3 is CASSLLAGTDTQYF. The DNA for the CDR3 is TGTGCCAGCAGCTTACTAGCGGGGACAGATACGCAGTATTTT. The chain combines TRBV7-9 with TRBJ2-3; 9 bases are shared with TRBD2. CDR1 and CDR2 from the germline V gene are SEHNR and FQNEAQ (reference sequence). The CDR3 has 14 residues. V trimming: 2 bases; J trimming: 3 bases; junction bases outside the gene matches: 0.

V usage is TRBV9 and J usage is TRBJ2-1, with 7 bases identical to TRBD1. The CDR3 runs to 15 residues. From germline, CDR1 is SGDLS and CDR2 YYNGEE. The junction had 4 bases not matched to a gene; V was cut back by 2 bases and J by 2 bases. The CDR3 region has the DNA TGTGCCAGCAGCGTGTCTCAGGGGGCCTACAATGAGCAGTTCTTC. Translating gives CASSVSQGAYNEQFF.

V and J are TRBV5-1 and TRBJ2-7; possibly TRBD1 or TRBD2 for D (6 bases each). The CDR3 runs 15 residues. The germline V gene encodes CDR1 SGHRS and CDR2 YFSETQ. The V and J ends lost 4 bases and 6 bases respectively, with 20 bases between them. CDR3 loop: CASSLTTGAPGEQYF. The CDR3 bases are TGCGCCAGCAGCCTGACGACGGGGGCGCCGGGCGAGCAGTACTTC.

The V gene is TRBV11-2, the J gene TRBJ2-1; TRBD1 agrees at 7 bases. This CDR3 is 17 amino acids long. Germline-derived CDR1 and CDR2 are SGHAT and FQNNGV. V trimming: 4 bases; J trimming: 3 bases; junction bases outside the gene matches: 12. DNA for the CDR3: TGTGCCAGCAGCTCCTGGAATCGGGCAGGGGGCTACAATGAGCAGTTCTTC. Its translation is CASSSWNRAGGYNEQFF. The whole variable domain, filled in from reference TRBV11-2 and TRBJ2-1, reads EAGVAQSPRYKIIEKRQSVAFWCNPISGHATLYWYQQILGQGPKLLIQFQNNGVVDDSQLPKDRFSAERLKGVDSTLKIQPAKLEDSAVYLCASSSWNRAGGYNEQFFGPGTRLTVL.

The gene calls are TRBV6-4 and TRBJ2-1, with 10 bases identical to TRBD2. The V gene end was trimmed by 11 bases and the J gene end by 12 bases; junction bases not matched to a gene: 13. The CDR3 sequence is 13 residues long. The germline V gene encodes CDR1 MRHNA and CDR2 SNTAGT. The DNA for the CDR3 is TGTGCCGCCCCCGGGACTAGCGCATTAGGGCAGTTCTTC. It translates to CAAPGTSALGQFF.

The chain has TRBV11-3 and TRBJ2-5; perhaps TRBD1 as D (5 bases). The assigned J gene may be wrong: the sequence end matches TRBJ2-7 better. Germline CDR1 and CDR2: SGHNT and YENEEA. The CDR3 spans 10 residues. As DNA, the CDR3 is TGTGCCAGCTCAGGGAACGAGCAGTACTTC. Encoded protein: CASSGNEQYF.

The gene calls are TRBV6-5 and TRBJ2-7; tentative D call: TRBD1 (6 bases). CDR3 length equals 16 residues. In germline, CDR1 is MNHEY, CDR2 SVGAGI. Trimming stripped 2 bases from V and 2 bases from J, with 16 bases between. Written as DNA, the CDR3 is TGTGCCAGCAGTTACAACGCGGACTCAGGGGCCTACGAGCAGTACTTC. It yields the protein CASSYNADSGAYEQYF.